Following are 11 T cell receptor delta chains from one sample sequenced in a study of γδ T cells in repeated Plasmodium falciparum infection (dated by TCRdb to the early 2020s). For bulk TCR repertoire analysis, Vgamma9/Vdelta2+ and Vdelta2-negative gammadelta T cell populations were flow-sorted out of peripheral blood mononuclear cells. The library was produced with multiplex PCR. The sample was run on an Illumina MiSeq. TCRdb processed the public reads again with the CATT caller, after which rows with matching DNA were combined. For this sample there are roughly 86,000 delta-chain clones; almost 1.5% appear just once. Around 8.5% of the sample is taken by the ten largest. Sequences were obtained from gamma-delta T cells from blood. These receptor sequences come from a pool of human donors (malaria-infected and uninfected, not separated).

The CDR3 spells CACDTVGETNGVWDTRQMFF. For the CDR3, the DNA is TGTGCCTGTGACACCGTGGGGGAGACAAACGGGGTCTGGGACACCCGACAGATGTTTTTC. V gene TRDV2 combines with J gene TRDJ3, with 7 positions matching TRDD3. Because TCRdb records no J gene, it was assigned here through a match of the DNA to germline. CDR1 is GEAIGNYY and CDR2 is EKD in the germline V gene. V was clipped by 0 bases and J by 3 bases; unmatched bases: 13. The CDR3 totals 20 residues.

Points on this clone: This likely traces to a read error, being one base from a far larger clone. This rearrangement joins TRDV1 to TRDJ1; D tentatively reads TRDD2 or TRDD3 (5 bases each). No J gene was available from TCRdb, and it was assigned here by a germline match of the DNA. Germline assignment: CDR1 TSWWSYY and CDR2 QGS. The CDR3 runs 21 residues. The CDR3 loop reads CALGEPAFLGVIREHTDKLIF. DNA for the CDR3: TGTGCTCTCGGGGAGCCGGCCTTCTTAGGGGTTATACGTGAACACACCGATAAACTCATCTTT.

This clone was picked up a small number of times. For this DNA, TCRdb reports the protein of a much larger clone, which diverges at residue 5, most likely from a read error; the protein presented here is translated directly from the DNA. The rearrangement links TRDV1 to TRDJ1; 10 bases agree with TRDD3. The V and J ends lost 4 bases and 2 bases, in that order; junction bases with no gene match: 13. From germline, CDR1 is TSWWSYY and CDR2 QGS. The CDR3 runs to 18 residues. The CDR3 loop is CALGVLSVMGDTTDKLIF. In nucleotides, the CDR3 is TGTGCTCTTGGGGTACTTTCAGTCATGGGGGATACAACCGATAAACTCATCTTT.

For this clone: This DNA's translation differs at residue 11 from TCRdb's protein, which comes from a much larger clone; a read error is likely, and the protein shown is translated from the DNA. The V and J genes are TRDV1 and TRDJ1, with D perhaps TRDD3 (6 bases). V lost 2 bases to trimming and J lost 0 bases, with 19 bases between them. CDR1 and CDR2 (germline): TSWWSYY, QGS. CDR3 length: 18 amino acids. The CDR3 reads CALGEWGSDPMYTDKLIF. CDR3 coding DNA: TGTGCTCTTGGGGAATGGGGATCGGATCCCATGTACACCGATAAACTCATCTTT.

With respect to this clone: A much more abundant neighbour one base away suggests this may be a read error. CDR3 in amino acids: CALGEIRYWGIWPTYKLIF. The CDR3, as DNA: TGTGCTCTTGGGGAAATCCGGTACTGGGGGATATGGCCTACCTATAAACTCATCTTT. The chain employs TRDV1 and TRDJ1; 11 bases map to TRDD3. No J gene is reported in TCRdb; it was inferred here by comparing the DNA with germline. The CDR3 consists of 19 residues. Trimming at V came to 2 bases and at J to 6 bases, leaving 17 bases not matched to a gene. Germline assignment: CDR1 TSWWSYY and CDR2 QGS.

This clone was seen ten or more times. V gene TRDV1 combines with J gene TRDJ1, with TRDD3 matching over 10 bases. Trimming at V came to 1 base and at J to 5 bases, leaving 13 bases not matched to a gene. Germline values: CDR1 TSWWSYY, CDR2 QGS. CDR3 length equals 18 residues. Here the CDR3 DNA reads TGTGCTCTTGGGGAACGAGCGTTTCAGACTGGGGGATGGGATAAACTCATCTTT. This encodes CALGERAFQTGGWDKLIF.

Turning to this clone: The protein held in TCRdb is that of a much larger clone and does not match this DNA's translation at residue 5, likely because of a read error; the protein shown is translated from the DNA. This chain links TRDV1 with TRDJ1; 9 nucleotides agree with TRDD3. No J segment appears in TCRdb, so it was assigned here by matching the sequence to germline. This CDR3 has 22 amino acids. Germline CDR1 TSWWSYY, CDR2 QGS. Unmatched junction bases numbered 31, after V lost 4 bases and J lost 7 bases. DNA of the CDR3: TGTGCTCTTGGGGGAGAGAGTCGGCGGCGGGAACTGGGGGAGCTCTTTGGTCCTAAACTCATCTTT. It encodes CALGGESRRRELGELFGPKLIF.

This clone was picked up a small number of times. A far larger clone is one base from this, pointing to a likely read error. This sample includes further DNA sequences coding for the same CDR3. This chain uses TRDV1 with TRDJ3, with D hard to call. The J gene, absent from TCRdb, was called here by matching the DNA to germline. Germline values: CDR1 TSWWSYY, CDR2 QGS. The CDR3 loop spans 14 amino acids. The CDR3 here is CALGDAEDTRQMFF. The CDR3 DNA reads TGTGCTCTTGGGGATGCGGAGGACACCCGGCAGATGTTTTTC.

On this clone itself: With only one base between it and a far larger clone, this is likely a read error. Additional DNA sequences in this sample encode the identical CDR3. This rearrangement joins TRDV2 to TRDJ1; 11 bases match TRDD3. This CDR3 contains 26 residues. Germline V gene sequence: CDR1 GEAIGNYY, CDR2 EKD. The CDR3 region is CACDTVRPPTGLGGYAVGQYTDKLIF. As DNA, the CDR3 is TGTGCTTGTGACACCGTAAGGCCTCCTACTGGGCTTGGGGGATACGCGGTGGGTCAGTACACCGATAAACTCATCTTT.

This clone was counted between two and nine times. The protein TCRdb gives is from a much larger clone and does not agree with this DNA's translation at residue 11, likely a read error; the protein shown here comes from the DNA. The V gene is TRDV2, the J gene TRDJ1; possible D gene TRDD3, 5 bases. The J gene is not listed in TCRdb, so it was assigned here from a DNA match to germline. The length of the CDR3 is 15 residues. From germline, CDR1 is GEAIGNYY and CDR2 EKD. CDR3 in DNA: TGTGCCTACCGTAGCACTGGACAACCCACCGGTAAACTCATCTTT. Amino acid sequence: CAYRSTGQPTGKLIF.

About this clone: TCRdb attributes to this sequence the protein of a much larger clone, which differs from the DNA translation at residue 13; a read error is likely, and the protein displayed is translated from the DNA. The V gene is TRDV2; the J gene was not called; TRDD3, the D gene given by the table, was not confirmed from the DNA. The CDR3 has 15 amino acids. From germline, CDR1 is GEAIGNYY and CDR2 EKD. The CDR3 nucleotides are TGTGCCTGTGACGGAAACTGGGGGATTCCCCGACAGACGTTTTTC. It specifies CACDGNWGIPRQTFF.